This is a list of T cell receptor beta chains from one sample in a study of Ad26.COV2.S vaccination and SARS-CoV-2 variants. Produced via immunoSEQ multiplex PCR; TCRdb's table is partial and in-frame only. The table includes about 460,000 clones, 80% to 90% detected once. The sample was peripheral blood, taken in a trial of Ad26.COV2.S vaccine versus placebo. These receptors came from a person between 18 and 60 years old who received the Ad26.COV2.S COVID-19 vaccine or a placebo. The CDR3 runs from the conserved cysteine through the conserved F or W. A D gene is named only where the DNA matches it firmly. Size is stated for part of the rows, as once, few or many counts, or as a class when the clone is expanded.

abundance	d_gene	v_gene	j_gene	CDR3aa	CDR3nt
once	TRBD2	TRBV7-8	TRBJ2-7	CASTRQALAVSSYEQYF	TGTGCCAGCACCCGTCAGGCCCTAGCGGTCAGCTCCTACGAGCAGTACTTC
once	NA	TRBV9	TRBJ1-5	CASSVGGGNQPQHF	TGTGCCAGCAGCGTAGGGGGAGGCAATCAGCCCCAGCATTTT
NA	NA	TRBV3-1/TRBV3-2	TRBJ2-7	CASSRYDRYYEQYF	TGTGCCAGCAGCCGATACGACAGATACTACGAGCAGTACTTC
once	TRBD2	TRBV9	TRBJ2-1	CASSGTSGSLNEQFF	TGTGCCAGCAGCGGGACTAGCGGCTCCCTCAATGAGCAGTTCTTC
NA	NA	TRBV9	TRBJ2-5	CASSVGGGLGETQYF	TGTGCCAGCAGCGTAGGCGGGGGCCTAGGAGAGACCCAGTACTTC
once	NA	TRBV4-1	TRBJ2-7	CASSLPGGYEQYF	TGCGCCAGCAGCCTACCCGGTGGCTACGAGCAGTACTTC
NA	NA	TRBV27	TRBJ2-1	CASGKGYAIYNEQFF	TGTGCCAGCGGTAAGGGCTACGCGATCTACAATGAGCAGTTCTTC
NA	NA	TRBV5-6	TRBJ2-7	CASSWVRRGSSIEQYF	TGTGCCAGCAGCTGGGTGAGGCGGGGTTCATCGATCGAGCAGTACTTC
NA	NA	TRBV4-3	TRBJ1-1	CASSQDIIPRLGTFF	TGCGCCAGCAGCCAAGATATCATTCCCCGATTAGGGACTTTCTTT
NA	NA	TRBV6-1	TRBJ2-7	CASSERGRGQKDYEQYF	TGTGCCAGCAGTGAAAGGGGTCGTGGACAGAAAGACTACGAGCAGTACTTC
NA	TRBD1	TRBV30	TRBJ1-6	CAWSQTGDPLHF	TGTGCCTGGAGCCAGACAGGGGACCCCCTCCACTTT